This T cell receptor beta chain was found in a study of T cells after yellow fever vaccination. Overall study results and limits: The secondary T-cell response peaked on day 5, not day 15, but was weaker.

Each CDR3 protein gets one entry after TCRdb re-called the 5' RACE reads with MiXCR. Of some 200,000 distinct CDR3 sequences in the sample, 2.5% to 3.5% were seen once. This clonotype has a handful of counts. As yet, its antigen is unknown. Germline values: CDR1 SGHRS, CDR2 YFSETQ. The CDR3 spans 14 residues. Between the trimmed V and J ends, which lost 6 bases and 0 bases, there was a span of 11 bases. This TCR derives from a man aged 18 to 29 who received the YFV17D yellow fever vaccine. The chain couples TRBV5-1 to TRBJ2-3; D gene unclear. The sequenced sample was CD4+ T cells sorted from PBMCs, obtained 10 days after the yellow fever booster vaccination. The CDR3 sequence is CASKPSASTDTQYF. CDR3 coding DNA: TGCGCCAGCAAACCCAGTGCTAGCACAGATACGCAGTATTTT. The full variable domain, its missing parts supplied by reference TRBV5-1 and TRBJ2-3, is KAGVTQTPRYLIKTRGQQVTLSCSPISGHRSVSWYQQTPGQGLQFLFEYFSETQRNKGNFPGRFSGRQFSNSRSEMNVSTLELGDSALYLCASKPSASTDTQYFGPGTRLTVL.